These T cell receptor beta chains were read from a single sample in a study of early T cells in non-severe SARS-CoV-2 infection. TCRdb re-analysed the 5' RACE reads in MiXCR, keeping a single row per CDR3 protein. The sample includes about 87,000 distinct CDR3 sequences, 12% to 15% of them seen just once. The source material was whole blood. Every receptor here comes from an adult who was a healthcare worker with PCR-confirmed SARS-CoV-2 infection or an uninfected control (not recorded which). CDR3s include the opening cysteine and the closing phenylalanine or tryptophan.

cdr3_length: 12
v_call: TRBV11-2
j_call: TRBJ1-1
cdr3_aa: CASSFSSGKAFF

cdr3_length: 17
v_call: TRBV11-2
j_call: TRBJ2-7
cdr3_aa: CASSPKLSSGGAYEQYF

cdr3_length: 14
v_call: TRBV28
j_call: TRBJ2-4
cdr3_aa: CASESAGSGNIQYF

cdr3_length: 15
v_call: TRBV28
j_call: TRBJ2-7
cdr3_aa: CASSLDGQGGYEQYF

cdr3_length: 11
v_call: TRBV21-1
j_call: TRBJ1-4
cdr3_aa: CASSARGPGFF

cdr3_length: 17
v_call: TRBV11-2
j_call: TRBJ1-4
cdr3_aa: CASSLWGRGPSSEKLFF

cdr3_length: 15
v_call: TRBV6-2/TRBV6-3
j_call: TRBJ2-7
cdr3_aa: CASSPGQGTPYEQYF

cdr3_length: 16
v_call: TRBV2
j_call: TRBJ2-2
cdr3_aa: CASSRAGTKNTGELFF

cdr3_length: 13
v_call: TRBV6-2/TRBV6-3
j_call: TRBJ2-2
cdr3_aa: CASRTGNLGELFF

cdr3_length: 11
v_call: TRBV10-3
j_call: TRBJ1-1
cdr3_aa: CAISESTEAFF

cdr3_length: 14
v_call: TRBV28
j_call: TRBJ2-5
cdr3_aa: CASSPGALQETQYF

cdr3_length: 15
v_call: TRBV11-2
j_call: TRBJ2-2
cdr3_aa: CASSSDRIHTGELFF

cdr3_length: 16
v_call: TRBV6-2/TRBV6-3
j_call: TRBJ2-3
cdr3_aa: CASIPKTSGGTDTQYF

cdr3_length: 14
v_call: TRBV27
j_call: TRBJ2-2
cdr3_aa: CASRLGLRTGELFF

cdr3_length: 15
v_call: TRBV29-1
j_call: TRBJ2-4
cdr3_aa: CSVEGSDRTKNIQYF

cdr3_length: 11
v_call: TRBV11-2
j_call: TRBJ1-2
cdr3_aa: CASSLARGYTF